The sequence of this T cell receptor (delta chain) was determined in a study of gamma-delta chains in newborns, infants, children. Study summary: Microbial exposure reportedly drives polyclonal innate γδ T cell expansion after birth.

Germline CDR1 reads GEAIGNYY; CDR2 reads EKD. This CDR3 spans 18 amino acids. Of note for this clone: A far larger clone is only one base removed, so a read error is likely. The sample carries other DNA sequences with the same CDR3.

TCRdb redid clone calling on the reads using CATT. The repertoire consists of approximately 3,000 delta-chain clones, with roughly 1.4% occurring once and the leading ten covering around 23%. This chain joins TRDV2 and TRDJ3, with 11 bases identical to TRDD3. Sequencing used blood. This receptor was taken from a child who was a newborn, infant or young child, either healthy, febrile or measles-vaccinated (not recorded which). CDR3 amino acids: CACDVLGDSSWDTRQMFF. The CDR3 bases are TGTGCCTGTGACGTACTGGGGGATAGCTCCTGGGACACCCGGCAGATGTTTTTC.